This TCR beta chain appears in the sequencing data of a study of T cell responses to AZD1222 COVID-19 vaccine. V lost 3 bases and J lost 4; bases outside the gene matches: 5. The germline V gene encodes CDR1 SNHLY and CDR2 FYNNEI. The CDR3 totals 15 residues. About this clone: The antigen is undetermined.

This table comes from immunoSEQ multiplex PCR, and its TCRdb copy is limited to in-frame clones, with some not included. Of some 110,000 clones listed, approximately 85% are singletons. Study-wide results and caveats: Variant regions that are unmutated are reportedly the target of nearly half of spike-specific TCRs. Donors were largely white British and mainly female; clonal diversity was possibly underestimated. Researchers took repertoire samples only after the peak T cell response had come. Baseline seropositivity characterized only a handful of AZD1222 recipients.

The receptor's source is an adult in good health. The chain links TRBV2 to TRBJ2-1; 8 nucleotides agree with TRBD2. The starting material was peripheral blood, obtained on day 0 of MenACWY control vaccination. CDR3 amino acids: CASSDMTSAYNEQFF. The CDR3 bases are TGTGCCAGCAGTGACATGACTAGCGCATACAATGAGCAGTTCTTC.